The T cell receptor (beta chain) described here comes from a study of cytomegalovirus exposure and HLA in healthy donors. Study observations and caveats: TCR beta sequences reportedly predicted most subjects' HLA-A and HLA-B alleles accurately. Within a later analysis, the majority of CMV-associated TCR beta chains appeared HLA-restricted.

Worth noting for this clone: Its antigen is unknown.

The PCR had 60 Vbeta and 13 Jbeta primers. In the study's own analysis: About 83 million unique TCR beta chains, roughly 10 million shared, were counted in a later analysis. The repertoire was sequenced with immunoSEQ multiplex PCR; TCRdb's copy has only in-frame clones and lacks some. V and J calls and clone size come straight from that table; D and trimming were deduced from the DNA. The sample includes some 190,000 clones, approximately 80% seen only once; the top ten take roughly an eighth. Germline assignment: CDR1 LGHNA and CDR2 YNFKEQ. V lost 2 bases, J lost 6 bases, and 1 base stayed unmatched. The CDR3 extends over 12 amino acids.

This chain connects TRBV4-2 to TRBJ2-7; 7 nucleotides line up with TRBD1. This TCR came from a woman aged 30 to 39 in good health and CMV-seropositive. The sequenced sample was PBMCs. CDR3 amino acids: CASSQHRGEQYF. In DNA form, the CDR3 reads TGTGCCAGCAGCCAACACAGGGGCGAGCAGTACTTC.